This TCR beta chain is from a study of T-cell memory formation after mild COVID-19. Study conclusions and caveats: Contracting clones from day 15 to 85 showed balanced CD4/CD8; later expanders favored CD4+. Contracting CD8+ clones were enriched in EMRA, CD4+ mainly in CM and EM. Pre-infection memory harbored some responding clones, suggesting cross-reactive memory joined.

The germline V and J ends were trimmed by 9 bases and 4 bases, with 20 bases remaining between them. Germline-derived CDR1 and CDR2 are KGHDR and SFDVKD. The CDR3 is 15 residues long. On this clonotype: The antigen is unknown.

The authors produced TCR alpha and TCR beta cDNA libraries with sample barcodes and UMIs by 5'RACE using constant-segment primers. TCRdb called the 5' RACE reads again in MiXCR, with one record for every CDR3 protein. In the table there are about 57,000 distinct CDR3 sequences, 10% to 15% of which are singletons. V is TRBV24-1 and J is TRBJ1-2; D remains unclear. The source of this sequence is a young man who had mild COVID-19 (a few samples of this study predate the infection). Cell type and time point are not known. The sample consisted of PBMCs or a T cell subset sorted from them (not recorded which). The chain's CDR3 is CATQSSTSRPYGYTF. CDR3 sequence (DNA): TGTGCCACCCAAAGCTCGACCTCTCGCCCCTATGGCTACACCTTC.